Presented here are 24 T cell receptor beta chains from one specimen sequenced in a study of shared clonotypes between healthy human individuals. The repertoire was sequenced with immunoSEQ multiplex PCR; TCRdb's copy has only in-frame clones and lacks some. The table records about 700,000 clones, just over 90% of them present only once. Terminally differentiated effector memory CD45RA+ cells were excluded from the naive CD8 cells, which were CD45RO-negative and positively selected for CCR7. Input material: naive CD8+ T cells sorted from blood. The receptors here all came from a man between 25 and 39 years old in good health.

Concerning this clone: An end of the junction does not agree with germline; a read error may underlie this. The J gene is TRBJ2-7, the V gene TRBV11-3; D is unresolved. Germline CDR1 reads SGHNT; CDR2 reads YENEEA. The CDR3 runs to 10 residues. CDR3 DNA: TGTGCCAGCAGCTTACGTCGCGTCAACTTC. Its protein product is CASSLRRVNF.

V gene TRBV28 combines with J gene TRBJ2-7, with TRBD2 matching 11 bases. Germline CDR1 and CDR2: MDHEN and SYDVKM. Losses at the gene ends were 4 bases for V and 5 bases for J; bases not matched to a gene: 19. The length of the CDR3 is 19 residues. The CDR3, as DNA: TGTGCCAGCAGTTCCCGATTATTACTAGCGGGAGTATCGTGGGACGAGCAGTACTTC. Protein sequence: CASSSRLLLAGVSWDEQYF.

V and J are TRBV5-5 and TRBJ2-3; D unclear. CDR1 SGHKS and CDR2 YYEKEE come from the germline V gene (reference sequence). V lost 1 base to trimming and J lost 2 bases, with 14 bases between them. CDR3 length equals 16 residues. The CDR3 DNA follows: TGTGCCAGCAGCTTGCCGAATTGGGATGACACAGATACGCAGTATTTT. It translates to CASSLPNWDDTDTQYF.

Here the CDR3 reads CASSPGTGAYEQYF. Here the CDR3 DNA reads TGCGCCAGCAGCCCCGGGACAGGGGCCTACGAGCAGTACTTC. The J gene is TRBJ2-7, the V gene TRBV4-3, with TRBD1 identical over 10 bases. The CDR3 totals 14 residues. The germline V gene has CDR1 LGHNA and CDR2 YSLEER. V gave up 4 bases and J gave up 2 bases; unmatched junction bases: 2.

CDR3 amino acids: CASSQEPLAYNEQFF. As DNA, the CDR3 is TGCGCCAGCAGCCAAGAACCCCTGGCCTACAATGAGCAGTTCTTC. The chain uses TRBV4-3 and TRBJ2-1; D not certain. This CDR3 region has 15 residues. The germline CDR1 and CDR2 sequences are LGHNA and YSLEER. The V end was cut by 0 bases, the J end by 2 bases, with 8 bases between.

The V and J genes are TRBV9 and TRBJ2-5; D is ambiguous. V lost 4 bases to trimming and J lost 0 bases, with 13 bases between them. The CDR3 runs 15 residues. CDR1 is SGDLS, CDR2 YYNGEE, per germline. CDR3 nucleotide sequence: TGTGCCAGCAGCATCGAACCAGGTTACCAAGAGACCCAGTACTTC. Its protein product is CASSIEPGYQETQYF.

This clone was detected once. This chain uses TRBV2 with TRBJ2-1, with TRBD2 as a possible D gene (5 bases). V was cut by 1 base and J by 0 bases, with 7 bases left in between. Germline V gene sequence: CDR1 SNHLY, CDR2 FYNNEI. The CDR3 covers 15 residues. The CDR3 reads CASSEGRASYNEQFF. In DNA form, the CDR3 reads TGTGCCAGCAGTGAAGGGCGGGCCTCCTACAATGAGCAGTTCTTC.

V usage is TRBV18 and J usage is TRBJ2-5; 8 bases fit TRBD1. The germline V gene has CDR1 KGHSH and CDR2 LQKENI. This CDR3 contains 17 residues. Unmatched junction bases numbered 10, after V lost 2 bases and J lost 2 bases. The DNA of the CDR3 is TGTGCCAGCTCACCATTCGCGGACAGGGTTCCTCAAGAGACCCAGTACTTC. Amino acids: CASSPFADRVPQETQYF.

CDR3: CASSHVDTLGETQYF. DNA for the CDR3: TGTGCCAGCAGTCATGTGGACACCCTCGGGGAGACCCAGTACTTC. V is TRBV28 and J is TRBJ2-5; D possibly corresponds to TRBD1 (5 bases). The CDR3 covers 15 residues. The germline CDR1 and CDR2 sequences are MDHEN and SYDVKM. V lost 5 bases to trimming and J lost 5 bases, with 18 bases between them.

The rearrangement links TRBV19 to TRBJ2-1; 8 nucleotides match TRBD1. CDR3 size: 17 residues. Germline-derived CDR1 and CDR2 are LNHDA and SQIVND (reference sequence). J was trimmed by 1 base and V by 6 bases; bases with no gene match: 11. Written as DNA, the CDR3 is TGTGCCAGTAGCGCTGCTGGACAGGGAACATCCTACAATGAGCAGTTCTTC. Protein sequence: CASSAAGQGTSYNEQFF. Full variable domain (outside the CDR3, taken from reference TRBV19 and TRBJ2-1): DGGITQSPKYLFRKEGQNVTLSCEQNLNHDAMYWYRQDPGQGLRLIYYSQIVNDFQKGDIAEGYSVSREKKESFPLTVTSAQKNPTAFYLCASSAAGQGTSYNEQFFGPGTRLTVL.

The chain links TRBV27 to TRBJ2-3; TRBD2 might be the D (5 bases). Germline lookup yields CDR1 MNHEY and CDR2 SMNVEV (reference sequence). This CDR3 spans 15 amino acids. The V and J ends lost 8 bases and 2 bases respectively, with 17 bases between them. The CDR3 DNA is TGTGCCAGCGGCCCCCCTAGCAGTCACACAGATACGCAGTATTTT. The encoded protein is CASGPPSSHTDTQYF.

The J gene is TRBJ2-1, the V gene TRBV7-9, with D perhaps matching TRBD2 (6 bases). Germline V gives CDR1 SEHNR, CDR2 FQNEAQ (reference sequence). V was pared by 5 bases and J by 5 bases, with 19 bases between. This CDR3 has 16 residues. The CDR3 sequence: CASSPDGTEPNNEQFF. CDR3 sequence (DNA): TGTGCCAGCAGCCCTGACGGGACTGAACCTAACAATGAGCAGTTCTTC. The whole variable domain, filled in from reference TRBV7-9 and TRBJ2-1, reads DTGVSQNPRHKITKRGQNVTFRCDPISEHNRLYWYRQTLGQGPEFLTYFQNEAQLEKSRLLSDRFSAERPKGSFSTLEIQRTEQGDSAMYLCASSPDGTEPNNEQFFGPGTRLTVL.

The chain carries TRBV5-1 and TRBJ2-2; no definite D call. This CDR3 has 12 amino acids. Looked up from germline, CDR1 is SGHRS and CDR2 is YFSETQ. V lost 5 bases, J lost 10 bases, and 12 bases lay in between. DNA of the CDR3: TGCGCCAGCAGTGTCGCCGGCGAGGAGCTGTTTTTT. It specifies CASSVAGEELFF.

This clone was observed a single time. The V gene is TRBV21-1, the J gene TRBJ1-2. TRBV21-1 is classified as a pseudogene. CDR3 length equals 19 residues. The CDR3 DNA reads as TGTGCCAGCAGCAAAGACAGCTCGAGAGTTGAGGATTCGAACTATGGCTACACCTTC. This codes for CASSKDSSRVEDSNYGYTF.

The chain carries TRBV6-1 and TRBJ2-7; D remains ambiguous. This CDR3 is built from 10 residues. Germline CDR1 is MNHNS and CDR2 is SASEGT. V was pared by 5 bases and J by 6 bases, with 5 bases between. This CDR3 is CASSRGEQYF. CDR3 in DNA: TGTGCCAGCAGTAGAGGCGAGCAGTACTTC.

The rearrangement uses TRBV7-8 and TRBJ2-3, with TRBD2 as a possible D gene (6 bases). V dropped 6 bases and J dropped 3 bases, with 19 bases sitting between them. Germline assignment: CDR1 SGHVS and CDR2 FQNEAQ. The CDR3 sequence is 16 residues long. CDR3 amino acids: CASSQAGVGTTDTQYF. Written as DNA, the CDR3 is TGTGCCAGCAGTCAAGCCGGAGTTGGGACTACAGATACGCAGTATTTT. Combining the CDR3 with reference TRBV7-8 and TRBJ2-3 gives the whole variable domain GAGVSQSPRYKVAKRGQDVALRCDPISGHVSLFWYQQALGQGPEFLTYFQNEAQLDKSGLPSDRFFAERPEGSVSTLKIQRTQQEDSAVYLCASSQAGVGTTDTQYFGPGTRLTVL.

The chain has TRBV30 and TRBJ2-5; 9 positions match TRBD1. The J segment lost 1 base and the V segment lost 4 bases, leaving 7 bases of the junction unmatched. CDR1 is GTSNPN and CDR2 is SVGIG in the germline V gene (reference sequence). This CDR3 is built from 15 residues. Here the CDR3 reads CAWKPGQGFQETQYF. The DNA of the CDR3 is TGTGCCTGGAAACCGGGACAGGGTTTCCAAGAGACCCAGTACTTC.

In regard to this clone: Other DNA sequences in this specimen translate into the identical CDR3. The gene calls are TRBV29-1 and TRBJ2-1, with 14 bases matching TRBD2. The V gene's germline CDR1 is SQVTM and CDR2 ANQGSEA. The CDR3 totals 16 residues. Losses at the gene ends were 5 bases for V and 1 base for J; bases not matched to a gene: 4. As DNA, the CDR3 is TGCAGCGTTTCCGGGACTAGCGGGAGTTCCTACAATGAGCAGTTCTTC. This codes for CSVSGTSGSSYNEQFF.

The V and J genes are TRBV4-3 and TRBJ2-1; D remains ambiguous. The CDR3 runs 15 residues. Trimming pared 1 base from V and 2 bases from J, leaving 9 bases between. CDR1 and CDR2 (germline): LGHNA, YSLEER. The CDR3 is CASSQARSPYNEQFF. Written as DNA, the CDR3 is TGCGCCAGCAGCCAAGCTCGCAGTCCCTACAATGAGCAGTTCTTC.

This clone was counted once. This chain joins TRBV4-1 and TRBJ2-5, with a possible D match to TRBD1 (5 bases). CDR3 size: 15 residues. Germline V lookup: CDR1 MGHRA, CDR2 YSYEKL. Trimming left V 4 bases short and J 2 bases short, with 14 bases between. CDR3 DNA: TGCGCCAGCAGCCCTGAAGGGGCGGAACAAGAGACCCAGTACTTC. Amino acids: CASSPEGAEQETQYF.

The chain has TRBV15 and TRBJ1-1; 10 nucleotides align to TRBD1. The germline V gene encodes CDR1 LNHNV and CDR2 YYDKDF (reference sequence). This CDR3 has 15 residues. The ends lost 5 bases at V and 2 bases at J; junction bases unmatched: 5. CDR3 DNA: TGTGCCACCAGCCGCTCGACAGGGGGCAACACTGAAGCTTTCTTT. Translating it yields CATSRSTGGNTEAFF.

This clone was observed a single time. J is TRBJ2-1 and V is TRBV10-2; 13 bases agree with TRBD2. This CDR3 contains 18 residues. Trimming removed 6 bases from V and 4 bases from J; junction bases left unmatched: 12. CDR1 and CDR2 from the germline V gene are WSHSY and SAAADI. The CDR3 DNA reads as TGCGCCAGCAGCGGACTAGCGGGAGAGGCTCTCAATTACAATGAGCAGTTCTTC. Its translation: CASSGLAGEALNYNEQFF.

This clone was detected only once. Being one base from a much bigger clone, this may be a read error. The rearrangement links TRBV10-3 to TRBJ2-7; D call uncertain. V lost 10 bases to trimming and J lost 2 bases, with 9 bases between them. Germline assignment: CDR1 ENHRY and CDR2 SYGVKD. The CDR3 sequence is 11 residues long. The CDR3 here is CASGRAYEQYF. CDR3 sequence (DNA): TGTGCCAGCGGACGGGCCTACGAGCAGTACTTC.

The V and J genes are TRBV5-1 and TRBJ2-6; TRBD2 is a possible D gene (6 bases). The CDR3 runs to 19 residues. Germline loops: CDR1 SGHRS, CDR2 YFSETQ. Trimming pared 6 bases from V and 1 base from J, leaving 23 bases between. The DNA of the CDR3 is TGCGCCAGCAAGGTTTTTCCAAGGGAGGACGGTTCTGGGGCCAACGTCCTGACTTTC. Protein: CASKVFPREDGSGANVLTF.